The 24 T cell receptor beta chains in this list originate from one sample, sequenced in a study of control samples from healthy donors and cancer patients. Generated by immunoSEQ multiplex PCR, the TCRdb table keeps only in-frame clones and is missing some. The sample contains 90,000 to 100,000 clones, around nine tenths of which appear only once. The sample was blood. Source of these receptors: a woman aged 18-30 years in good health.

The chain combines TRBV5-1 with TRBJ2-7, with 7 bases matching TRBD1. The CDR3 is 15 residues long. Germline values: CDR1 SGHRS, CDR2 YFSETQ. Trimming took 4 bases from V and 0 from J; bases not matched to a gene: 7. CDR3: CASSPQGQISYEQYF. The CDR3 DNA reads TGCGCCAGCAGCCCGCAGGGACAGATCTCCTACGAGCAGTACTTC.

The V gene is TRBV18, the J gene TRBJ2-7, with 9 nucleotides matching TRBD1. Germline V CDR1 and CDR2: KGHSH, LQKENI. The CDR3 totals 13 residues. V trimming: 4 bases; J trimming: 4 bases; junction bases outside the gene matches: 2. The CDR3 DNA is TGTGCCAGCTCACAGGGACAGGGATACGAGCAGTACTTC. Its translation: CASSQGQGYEQYF.

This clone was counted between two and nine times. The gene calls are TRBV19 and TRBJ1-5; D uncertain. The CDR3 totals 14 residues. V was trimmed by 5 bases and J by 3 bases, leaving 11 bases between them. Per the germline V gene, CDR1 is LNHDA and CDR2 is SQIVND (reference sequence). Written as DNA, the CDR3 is TGTGCCAGTAGTTCCAGTAATCACAATCAGCCCCAGCATTTT. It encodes CASSSSNHNQPQHF.

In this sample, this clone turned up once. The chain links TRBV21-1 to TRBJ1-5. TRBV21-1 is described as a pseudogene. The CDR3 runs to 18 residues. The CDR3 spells CASSLGGEGKGGNQPQHF. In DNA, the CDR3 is TGTGCCAGCAGCCTGGGGGGGGAGGGAAAAGGTGGCAATCAGCCCCAGCATTTT.

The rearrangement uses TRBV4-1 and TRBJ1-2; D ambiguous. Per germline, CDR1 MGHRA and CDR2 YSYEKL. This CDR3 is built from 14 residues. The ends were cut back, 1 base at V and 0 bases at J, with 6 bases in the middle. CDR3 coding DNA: TGCGCCAGCAGCCAAGCTGACACTAACTATGGCTACACCTTC. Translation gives CASSQADTNYGYTF.

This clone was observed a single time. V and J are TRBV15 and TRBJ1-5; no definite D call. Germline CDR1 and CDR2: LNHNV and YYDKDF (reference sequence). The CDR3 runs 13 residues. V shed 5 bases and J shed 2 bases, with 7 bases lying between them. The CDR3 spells CATSGGGNQPQHF. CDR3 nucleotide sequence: TGTGCCACCAGCGGTGGAGGCAATCAGCCCCAGCATTTT.

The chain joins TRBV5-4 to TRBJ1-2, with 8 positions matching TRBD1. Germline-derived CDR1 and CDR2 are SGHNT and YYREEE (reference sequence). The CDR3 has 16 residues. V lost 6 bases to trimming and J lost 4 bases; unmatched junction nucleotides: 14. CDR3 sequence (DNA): TGTGCCAGCACTATGGGGGCAGGGGGCGTCGGCTATGGCTACACCTTC. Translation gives CASTMGAGGVGYGYTF.

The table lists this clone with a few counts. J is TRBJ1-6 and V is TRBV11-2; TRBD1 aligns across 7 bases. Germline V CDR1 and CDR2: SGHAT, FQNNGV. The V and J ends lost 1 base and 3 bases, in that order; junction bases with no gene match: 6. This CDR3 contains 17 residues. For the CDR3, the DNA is TGTGCCAGCAGCTTAGGTGAGGGGGCGAACTATAATTCACCCCTCCACTTT. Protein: CASSLGEGANYNSPLHF. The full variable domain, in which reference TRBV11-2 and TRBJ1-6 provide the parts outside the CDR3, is EAGVAQSPRYKIIEKRQSVAFWCNPISGHATLYWYQQILGQGPKLLIQFQNNGVVDDSQLPKDRFSAERLKGVDSTLKIQPAKLEDSAVYLCASSLGEGANYNSPLHFGNGTRLTVT.

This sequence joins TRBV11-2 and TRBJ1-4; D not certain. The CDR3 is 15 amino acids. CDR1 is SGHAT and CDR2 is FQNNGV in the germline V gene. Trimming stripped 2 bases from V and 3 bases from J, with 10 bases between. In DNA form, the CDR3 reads TGTGCCAGCAGCTTAAGCTCTGGGGCTAATGAAAAACTGTTTTTT. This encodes CASSLSSGANEKLFF.

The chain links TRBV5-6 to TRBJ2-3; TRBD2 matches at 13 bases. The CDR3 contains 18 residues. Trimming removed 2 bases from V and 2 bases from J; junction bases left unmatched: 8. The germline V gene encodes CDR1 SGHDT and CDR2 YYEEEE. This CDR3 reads CASSFLGLAGTNTDTQYF. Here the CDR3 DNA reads TGTGCCAGCAGCTTCTTGGGACTAGCGGGGACCAACACAGATACGCAGTATTTT.

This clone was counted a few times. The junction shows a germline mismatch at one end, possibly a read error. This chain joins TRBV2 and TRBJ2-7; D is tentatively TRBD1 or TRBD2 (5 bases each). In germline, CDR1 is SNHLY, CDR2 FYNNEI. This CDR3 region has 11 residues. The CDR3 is CASSERGERNF. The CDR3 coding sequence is TGTGCCAGCAGTGAACGAGGGGAAAGGAACTTC.

In nucleotides, the CDR3 is TGTGCCAGCAGTCGCGAACTAGGCGGCACAGATACGCAGTATTTT. Protein product: CASSRELGGTDTQYF. This sequence joins TRBV4-2 and TRBJ2-3; tentative D call: TRBD2 (5 bases). V dropped 6 bases and J dropped 1 base, with 14 bases sitting between them. CDR1 and CDR2 from the germline V gene are LGHNA and YNFKEQ. The CDR3 is 15 amino acids.

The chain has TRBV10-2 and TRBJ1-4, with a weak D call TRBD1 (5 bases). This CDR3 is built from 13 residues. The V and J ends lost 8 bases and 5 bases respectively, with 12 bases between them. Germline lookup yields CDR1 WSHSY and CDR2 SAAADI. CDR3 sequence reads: CASSGSGNEKLFF. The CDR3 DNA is TGCGCCAGCTCAGGGAGTGGCAATGAAAAACTGTTTTTT.

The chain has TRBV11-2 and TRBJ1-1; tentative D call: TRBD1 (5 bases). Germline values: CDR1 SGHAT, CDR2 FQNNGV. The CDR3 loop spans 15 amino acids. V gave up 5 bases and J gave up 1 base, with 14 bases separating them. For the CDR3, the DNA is TGTGCCAGCAGCATAAGCGGGGCCCCGAACACTGAAGCTTTCTTT. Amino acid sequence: CASSISGAPNTEAFF. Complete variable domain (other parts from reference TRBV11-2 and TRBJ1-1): EAGVAQSPRYKIIEKRQSVAFWCNPISGHATLYWYQQILGQGPKLLIQFQNNGVVDDSQLPKDRFSAERLKGVDSTLKIQPAKLEDSAVYLCASSISGAPNTEAFFGQGTRLTVV.

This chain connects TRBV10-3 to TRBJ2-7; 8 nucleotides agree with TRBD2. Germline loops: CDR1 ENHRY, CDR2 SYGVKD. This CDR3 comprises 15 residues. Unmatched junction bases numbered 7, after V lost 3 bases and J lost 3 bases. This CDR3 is CAISESSGGHYEQYF. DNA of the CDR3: TGTGCCATCAGTGAATCGAGCGGGGGCCACTACGAGCAGTACTTC.

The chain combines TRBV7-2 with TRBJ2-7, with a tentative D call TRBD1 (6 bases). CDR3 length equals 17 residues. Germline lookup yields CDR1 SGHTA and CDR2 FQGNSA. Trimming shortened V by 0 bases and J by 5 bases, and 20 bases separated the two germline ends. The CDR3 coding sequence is TGTGCCAGCAGCTTAGCGTACTGGGACACCCAGAACCACGAGCAGTACTTC. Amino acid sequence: CASSLAYWDTQNHEQYF.

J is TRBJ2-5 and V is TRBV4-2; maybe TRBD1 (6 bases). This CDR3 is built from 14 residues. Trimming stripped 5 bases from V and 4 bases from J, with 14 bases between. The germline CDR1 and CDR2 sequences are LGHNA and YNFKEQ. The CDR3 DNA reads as TGTGCCAGCAGCTCACTAGGGGGACGAGAGACCCAGTACTTC. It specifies CASSSLGGRETQYF.

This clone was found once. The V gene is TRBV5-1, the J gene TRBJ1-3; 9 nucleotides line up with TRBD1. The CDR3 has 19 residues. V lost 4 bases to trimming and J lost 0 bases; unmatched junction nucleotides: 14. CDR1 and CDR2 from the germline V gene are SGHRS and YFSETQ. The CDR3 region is CASSLIPRTGANSGNTIYF. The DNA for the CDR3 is TGCGCCAGCAGCCTCATTCCCCGGACAGGGGCGAACTCTGGAAACACCATATATTTT.

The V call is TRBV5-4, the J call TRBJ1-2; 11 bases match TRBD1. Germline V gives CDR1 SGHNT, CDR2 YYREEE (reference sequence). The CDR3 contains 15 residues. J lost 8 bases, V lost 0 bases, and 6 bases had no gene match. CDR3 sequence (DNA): TGTGCCAGCAGCTTGGATCCGGGACAGGGGGACGGCTACACCTTC. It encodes CASSLDPGQGDGYTF.

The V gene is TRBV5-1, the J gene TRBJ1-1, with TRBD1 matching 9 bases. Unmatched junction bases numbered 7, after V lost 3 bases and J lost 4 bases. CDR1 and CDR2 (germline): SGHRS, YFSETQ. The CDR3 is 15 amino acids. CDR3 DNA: TGCGCCAGCAGCTCGGACAGGGGTCCGAGCACTGAAGCTTTCTTT. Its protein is CASSSDRGPSTEAFF.

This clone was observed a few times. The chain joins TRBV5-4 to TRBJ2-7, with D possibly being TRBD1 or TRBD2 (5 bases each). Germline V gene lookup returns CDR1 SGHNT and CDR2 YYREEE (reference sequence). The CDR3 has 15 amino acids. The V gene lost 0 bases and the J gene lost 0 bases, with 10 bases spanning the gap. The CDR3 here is CASSLAGTYSYEQYF. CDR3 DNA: TGTGCCAGCAGCTTGGCCGGGACGTACTCCTACGAGCAGTACTTC.

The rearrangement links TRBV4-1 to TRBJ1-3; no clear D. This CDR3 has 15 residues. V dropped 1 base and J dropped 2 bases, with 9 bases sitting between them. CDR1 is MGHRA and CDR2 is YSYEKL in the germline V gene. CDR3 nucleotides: TGCGCCAGCAGCCAAGGCCCAGGAGCTGGAAACACCATATATTTT. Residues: CASSQGPGAGNTIYF.

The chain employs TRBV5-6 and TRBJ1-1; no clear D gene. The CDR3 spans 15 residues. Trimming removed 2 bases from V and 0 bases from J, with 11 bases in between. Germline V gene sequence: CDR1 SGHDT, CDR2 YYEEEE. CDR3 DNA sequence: TGTGCCAGCAGCTTCCAGCAGGAGATGAACACTGAAGCTTTCTTT. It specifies CASSFQQEMNTEAFF.

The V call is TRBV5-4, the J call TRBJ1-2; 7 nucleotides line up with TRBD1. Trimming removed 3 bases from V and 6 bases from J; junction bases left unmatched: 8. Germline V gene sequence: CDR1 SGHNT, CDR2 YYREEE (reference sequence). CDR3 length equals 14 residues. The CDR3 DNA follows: TGTGCCAGCAGCTCACCACTAACAGGGGATGGCTACACCTTC. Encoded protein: CASSSPLTGDGYTF.